What follows describes a single T cell receptor beta chain. The record originates from a study of shared clonotypes between healthy human individuals. On the study more broadly: In total, the donors were a couple of women and a few men aged 18 to 49. Three plates each covered CD4 naive and memory; CD8 naive two, CD8 memory one.

All of the donors resided in Nashville, Tennessee, and each was a Caucasian adult. This CDR3 has 15 amino acids. Unmatched junction bases numbered 5, after V lost 1 base and J lost 5 bases. Germline V gene lookup returns CDR1 SGHRS and CDR2 YFSETQ. Repertoires were generated with immunoSEQ multiplex PCR, while TCRdb's copy carries only in-frame clones and drops some. The repertoire holds 2 million to 2.5 million clones, with 85% to 95% as singletons. Sequenced: naive CD4+ T cells sorted from blood. Subset reported: CD45RA+ positively selected. This sequence was found in a man aged 18 to 30 in good health. V is TRBV5-1 and J is TRBJ2-3; TRBD2 aligns across 9 bases. CDR3 sequence (DNA): TGCGCCAGCAGCTTGAGAGCGGGAGGTAAAGATACGCAGTATTTT. It codes for CASSLRAGGKDTQYF.